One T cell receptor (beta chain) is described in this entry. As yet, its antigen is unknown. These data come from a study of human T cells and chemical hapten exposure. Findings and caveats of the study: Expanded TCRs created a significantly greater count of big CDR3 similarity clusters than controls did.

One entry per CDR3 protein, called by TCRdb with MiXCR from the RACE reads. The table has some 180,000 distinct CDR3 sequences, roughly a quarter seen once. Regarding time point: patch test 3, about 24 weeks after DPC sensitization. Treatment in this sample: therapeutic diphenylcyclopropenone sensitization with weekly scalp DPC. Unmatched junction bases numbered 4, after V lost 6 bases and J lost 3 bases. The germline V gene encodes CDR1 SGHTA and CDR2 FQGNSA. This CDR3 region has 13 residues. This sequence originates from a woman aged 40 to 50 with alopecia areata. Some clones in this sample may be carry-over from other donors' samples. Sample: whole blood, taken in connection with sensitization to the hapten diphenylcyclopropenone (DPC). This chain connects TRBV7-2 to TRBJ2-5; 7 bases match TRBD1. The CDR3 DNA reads TGTGCCAGCAGATTTACAGGGGAAGAGACCCAGTACTTC. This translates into CASRFTGEETQYF.